These 2 T cell receptor beta chains came from one sample sequenced in a study of cytomegalovirus exposure and HLA in healthy donors. This table comes from immunoSEQ multiplex PCR, and its TCRdb copy is limited to in-frame clones, with some not included. The sample lists 71,000 or so clones, approximately 94% seen once, with roughly 1.4% in the top ten. Sequencing used PBMCs. These receptor sequences come from a man younger than 35 in good health and CMV-seropositive.

J is TRBJ1-5 and V is TRBV27; D not resolved. In germline, CDR1 is MNHEY, CDR2 SMNVEV (reference sequence). Trimming shortened V by 2 bases and J by 3 bases, and 5 bases separated the two germline ends. The CDR3 runs 13 residues. The CDR3 sequence: CASSLAVNQPQHF. CDR3 sequence (DNA): TGTGCCAGCAGTTTAGCAGTCAATCAGCCCCAGCATTTT.

The rearrangement links TRBV9 to TRBJ2-1; TRBD1 might be the D (6 bases). V lost 0 bases, J lost 5 bases, and 15 bases lay in between. Germline V gene data show CDR1 as SGDLS and CDR2 as YYNGEE. This CDR3 contains 16 residues. The CDR3 region has the DNA TGTGCCAGCAGCGTAGCCGGACAGACGAAAAACAATGAGCAGTTCTTC. This sequence encodes CASSVAGQTKNNEQFF.